Sequencing of this T cell receptor (beta chain) was carried out in a study of shared clonotypes between healthy human individuals. CDR3 length: 13 amino acids. Trimming stripped 2 bases from V and 3 bases from J, with 8 bases between. Germline assignment: CDR1 MNHNS and CDR2 SASEGT. As defined, naive CD8 cells were CD45RO-negative and positively selected for CCR7, with terminally differentiated effector memory CD45RA+ cells excluded. The method was immunoSEQ multiplex PCR; TCRdb's version includes in-frame clones alone and lacks a portion of them. The profile shows over 2,000,000 clones, around 93% of them singletons.

This clonotype originated in a man between 18 and 29 years old in good health. Some clones in this sample may be carry-over from other donors' samples. This chain uses TRBV6-1 with TRBJ2-7; tentatively, D is TRBD2 (6 bases). The material sequenced was naive CD8+ T cells from PBMCs. CDR3 loop: CASSEWRVYEQYF. CDR3 coding DNA: TGTGCCAGCAGTGAATGGAGGGTCTACGAGCAGTACTTC.